This T cell receptor (beta chain) was profiled in a study of cytomegalovirus exposure and HLA in healthy donors. Germline loops: CDR1 SGHTA, CDR2 FQGTGA. The CDR3 consists of 12 residues. Trimming left V 2 bases short and J 8 bases short, with 9 bases between. General study findings and limits: Available immune exposure information covered CMV serostatus only.

With respect to this clone: Its antigen is not known.

The PCR contained 60 Vbeta and 13 Jbeta primers. Repertoires were generated with immunoSEQ multiplex PCR, while TCRdb's copy carries only in-frame clones and drops some. This table has about 150,000 clones, around 60% appearing once. Sequenced: PBMCs. The TCR was taken from a woman aged 55 to 70 in good health and CMV-seropositive. The rearrangement joins TRBV7-3 to TRBJ1-2; possibly TRBD1 for D (5 bases). CDR3 bases: TGTGCCAGCAGCTTAGCAGGGTTCGGCTACACCTTC. It translates to CASSLAGFGYTF. Based on the CDR3 plus reference TRBV7-3 and TRBJ1-2, the full variable domain is GAGVSQTPSNKVTEKGKYVELRCDPISGHTALYWYRQSLGQGPEFLIYFQGTGAADDSGLPNDRFFAVRPEGSVSTLKIQRTERGDSAVYLCASSLAGFGYTFGSGTRLTVV.